These T cell receptor beta chains were read from a single sample in a study of shared clonotypes between healthy human individuals. The data were produced by immunoSEQ multiplex PCR, yet TCRdb's version contains in-frame clones alone and is incomplete. The sample holds about 1.9 million clones, about 94% seen once. The sample consisted of naive CD8+ T cells from PBMCs. The receptors here all came from a man younger than 30 in good health. Some clones in this sample may be carry-over from other donors' samples. The CDR3 runs from the conserved cysteine through the conserved F or W. D genes are given only for firm matches. Expanded clones get a size class; other rows say once, few or many, or leave the size out.

d_gene | j_gene | v_gene | abundance | CDR3nt | CDR3aa
- | TRBJ1-1 | TRBV10-3 | - | TGTGCCATCAGTGGGGGGAACATGGAAGCTTTCTTT | CAISGGNMEAFF
TRBD2 | TRBJ2-5 | TRBV7-2 | - | TGTGCCAGCAGCTCCGTAAGCGGGAGCAGGGAGACCCAGTACTTC | CASSSVSGSRETQYF
TRBD2 | TRBJ2-7 | TRBV6-5 | - | TGTGCCAGCAGTGAGCGGGAAGGGTACGAGCAGTACTTC | CASSEREGYEQYF
- | TRBJ2-7 | TRBV18 | - | TGTGCCAGCTCACCACAGGGCGCCAAGGTGGGCGAGCAGCACTTC | CASSPQGAKVGEQHF
TRBD1 | TRBJ1-5 | TRBV5-6 | - | TGTGCCAGCAGCCTAGGGACAGGGGGCGGTCAGCCCCAGCATTTT | CASSLGTGGGQPQHF
TRBD2 | TRBJ2-3 | TRBV28 | - | TGTGCCAGCAGCCCCCGTAAAGCGGGAGTCACAGATACGCAGTATTTT | CASSPRKAGVTDTQYF
TRBD2 | TRBJ2-5 | TRBV11-1 | - | TGTGCCAGCAGCCCCTGGAGCGGGGGAGAAGAGACCCAGTACTTC | CASSPWSGGEETQYF
TRBD2 | TRBJ2-7 | TRBV27 | - | TGTGCCAGCAGTCCCGGCGGGAGCCACGAGCAGTACTTC | CASSPGGSHEQYF
- | TRBJ1-4 | TRBV7-9 | - | TGTGCCAGCAGCTTAGGAATAGAATCCAATGAAAAACTGTTTTTT | CASSLGIESNEKLFF
TRBD1 | TRBJ1-1 | TRBV28 | - | TGTGCCAGCAGTTTAGTCGACAGGGAGTCCCCTGAAGCTTTCTTT | CASSLVDRESPEAFF
- | TRBJ2-7 | TRBV19 | - | TGTGCCAGTAGCCCCTCGCGGTTATCCTACGAGCAGTACTTC | CASSPSRLSYEQYF
- | TRBJ2-1 | TRBV29-1 | - | TGCAGCGTTGAGTGGGGCTACAATGAGCAGTTCTTC | CSVEWGYNEQFF
- | TRBJ1-5 | TRBV27 | - | TGTGCCAGCAGTTTACAATACAGGAGTGGCAATCAGCCCCAGCATTTT | CASSLQYRSGNQPQHF
- | TRBJ2-7 | TRBV5-6 | - | TGTGCCAGCAGCTTGTTCGGACAGCCTGCCTACGAGCAGTACTTC | CASSLFGQPAYEQYF
TRBD2 | TRBJ2-7 | TRBV30 | - | TGTGCCTGGAGGACTAGCGGTTACTACGAGCAGTACTTC | CAWRTSGYYEQYF
- | TRBJ2-7 | TRBV7-9 | - | TGTGCCAGCAGCTCAAAAATCACTAGGCACGGCGAGCAGTACTTC | CASSSKITRHGEQYF
- | TRBJ2-2 | TRBV28 | - | TGTGCCAGCTTACCCCCCTGGGGCGACCCGGGTGGGGAGCTGTTTTTT | CASLPPWGDPGGELFF
- | TRBJ2-7 | TRBV11-1 | - | TGTGCCAGCAGCGCCACAGGGTCAAATAATTACGAGCAGTACTTC | CASSATGSNNYEQYF
- | TRBJ2-7 | TRBV18 | - | TGTGCCAGCTCACCGGGCCGGATCGAGCAGTACTTC | CASSPGRIEQYF
- | TRBJ1-4 | TRBV4-3 | - | TGCGCCAGCAGCCGACTGTCGAATCCCAATGAAAAACTGTTTTTT | CASSRLSNPNEKLFF
- | TRBJ2-4 | TRBV27 | - | TGTGCCAGCCTAATTAGAGAGGGGTTAAACATTCAGTACTTC | CASLIREGLNIQYF
- | TRBJ1-1 | TRBV4-1 | - | TGCGCCAGCAGCCAAGATCGTTCGGTATATAGTGAAGCTTTCTTT | CASSQDRSVYSEAFF
TRBD2 | TRBJ2-1 | TRBV9 | - | TGTGCCAGCAGCGTAGCCCGGGAGGGCCGCACTGGTGAGCAGTTCTTC | CASSVAREGRTGEQFF
- | TRBJ2-7 | TRBV6-5 | - | TGTGCCAGCAGTTACTCCGACAGCTCCTACGAGCAGTACTTC | CASSYSDSSYEQYF
- | TRBJ2-5 | TRBV6-5 | - | TGTGCCAGCAGTTACAGAGGGACCAAACTCCGGGAGACCCAGTACTTC | CASSYRGTKLRETQYF
TRBD2 | TRBJ2-7 | TRBV28 | - | TGTGCCAGCAGTTTATGGAGCGGGGTGAGCTCCTACGAGCAGTACTTC | CASSLWSGVSSYEQYF
- | TRBJ1-3 | TRBV30 | - | TGTGCCTGGACCTCCTCGCTCGGGGAGGGCGTCGGAAACACCATATATTTT | CAWTSSLGEGVGNTIYF
- | TRBJ2-2 | TRBV7-8 | - | TGTGCCAGCAGCTTAGTTGAGGGGGGCTGGAACACCGGGGAGCTGTTTTTT | CASSLVEGGWNTGELFF
- | TRBJ2-1 | TRBV7-8 | - | TGTGCCAGCAGCTTAAGAGCCAATGAGCAGTTCTTC | CASSLRANEQFF
- | TRBJ1-2 | TRBV30 | - | TGTGCCTGGACTATGGGGGACAACCTTAACTATGGCTACACCTTC | CAWTMGDNLNYGYTF
- | TRBJ2-1 | TRBV14 | - | TGTGCCAGCAGCCAAGACCTCTCTTGGGATGAGCAGTTCTTC | CASSQDLSWDEQFF
- | TRBJ1-5 | TRBV5-1 | - | TGCGCCAGCAGCTTGGAGTCGCGACATGGGCCCCAGCATTTT | CASSLESRHGPQHF
- | TRBJ1-1 | TRBV13 | - | TGTGCCAGCAGCCCTACGCTTAGGGGCCACACTGAAGCTTTCTTT | CASSPTLRGHTEAFF
- | TRBJ2-2 | TRBV9 | - | TGTGCCAGCAGCGTTGGGGGACTCGGTACCGGGGAGCTGTTTTTT | CASSVGGLGTGELFF
TRBD1 | TRBJ1-5 | TRBV27 | - | TGTGCCAGCAGTTCCCTCCCCCAGACAGGGTGGAATCAGCCCCAGCATTTT | CASSSLPQTGWNQPQHF
- | TRBJ2-5 | TRBV6-1 | - | TGTGCCAGCAGTGATTCGCGCCAAGAGACCCAGTACTTC | CASSDSRQETQYF
TRBD1 | TRBJ1-1 | TRBV28 | - | TGTGCCAGCAAATGGGACAGGGGCGCTGAAGCTTTCTTT | CASKWDRGAEAFF
TRBD1 | TRBJ1-1 | TRBV19 | - | TGTGCTCTGGCAGGGGGCGGTGAAGCTTTCTTT | CALAGGGEAFF
- | TRBJ2-3 | TRBV2 | - | TGTGCCAGCAGTCCCGGGACCGAGCAGTATTTT | CASSPGTEQYF
- | TRBJ2-7 | TRBV4-3 | - | TGCGCCAGCAGCCAAGATAACAACGAGCAGTACTTC | CASSQDNNEQYF
- | TRBJ1-1 | TRBV4-1 | - | TGCGCCAGCAGCCAAGTTGGCCAAGGAGAAGCTTTCTTT | CASSQVGQGEAFF
- | TRBJ1-2 | TRBV15 | - | TGTGCCACCAGCACTCCTTTCGGGACGTTGTCGGGCGGCTACACCTTC | CATSTPFGTLSGGYTF
- | TRBJ2-5 | TRBV19 | - | TGTGCCAGTAGTAACAGGCTCAAGGAGACCCAGTACTTC | CASSNRLKETQYF
- | TRBJ1-4 | TRBV7-9 | - | TGTGCCAGCAGCTCGGATACAGGGATTAATGAAAAACTGTTTTTT | CASSSDTGINEKLFF
- | TRBJ2-4 | TRBV11-2 | - | TGTGCCAGCAGCGGTTTGGGGGGAGCCAAAAACATTCAGTACTTC | CASSGLGGAKNIQYF
- | TRBJ1-5 | TRBV28 | few | TGTGCCAGCAGCCCAGGGGCCAATCAGCCCCAGCATTTT | CASSPGANQPQHF
TRBD1 | TRBJ2-7 | TRBV27 | - | TGTGCCAGCAGTACATCGGACAGGGGGCCGACCCTGCATACTGAGCAGTACTTC | CASSTSDRGPTLHTEQYF
TRBD1 | TRBJ2-5 | TRBV11-2 | - | TGTGCCAGCAGCTCGGGGACAGCGCAGCAGTACTTC | CASSSGTAQQYF
TRBD2 | TRBJ2-3 | TRBV19 | - | TGTGCCAGTAACCTATATAGCGGGAGCACAGATACGCAGTATTTT | CASNLYSGSTDTQYF
- | TRBJ1-2 | TRBV7-9 | - | TGTGCCAGCAGCCTACACCTGACAGATAACTATGGCTACACCTTC | CASSLHLTDNYGYTF
- | TRBJ1-1 | TRBV6-1 | once | TGTGCCAGCAGTGAAGCGCTTGGTCAGACCACTGAAGCTTTCTTT | CASSEALGQTTEAFF
- | TRBJ2-1 | TRBV28 | - | TGTGCCAGCAGTCCCCAGGTGGGTGAGCAGTTCTTC | CASSPQVGEQFF
TRBD2 | TRBJ2-1 | TRBV5-1 | - | TGCGCCAGCAGCTTGTTAGCGGGAAATTCCAATGAGCAGTTCTTC | CASSLLAGNSNEQFF
- | TRBJ2-7 | TRBV13 | - | TGTGCCAGCAGCCAGAGCAGGCCCCGGGCCGAGCAGTACTTC | CASSQSRPRAEQYF
- | TRBJ2-7 | TRBV4-1 | - | TGCGCCAGCAGCCAAACCCTTACGACCAGGGACGAGCAGTACTTC | CASSQTLTTRDEQYF
TRBD1 | TRBJ2-7 | TRBV5-1 | - | TGCGCCAGCAGCTTTAGACAGGGGGCCTACGAGCAGTACTTC | CASSFRQGAYEQYF